This T cell receptor beta chain comes out of a study of cytomegalovirus exposure and HLA in healthy donors. Turning to the study itself: About 85 million unique TCR sequences came from HLA-typed donors in an early release. Study outcomes and limitations: The authors enumerated roughly 160 TCR beta chains as linked to cytomegalovirus.

Germline values: CDR1 SGHNT, CDR2 YYREEE (reference sequence). The CDR3 has 15 residues. V gave up 6 bases and J gave up 1 base, with 16 bases separating them. With 60 Vbeta and 13 Jbeta primers, the PCR was carried out. Profiling relied on immunoSEQ multiplex PCR, and the TCRdb table lists in-frame clones only, not all of them. The sample has over 100,000 clones, 55% to 75% seen once. Concerning this clone: Its antigen is undetermined.

The rearrangement joins TRBV5-4 to TRBJ1-1, with D maybe TRBD1 (6 bases). Specimen: PBMCs. This TCR came from a man aged 30 to 45 in good health and CMV-seropositive. The chain's CDR3 is CASNRQGNANTEAFF. The DNA of the CDR3 is TGTGCCAGCAACCGGCAGGGGAATGCGAACACTGAAGCTTTCTTT.